This TCR beta chain was captured by sequencing in a study of shared clonotypes between healthy human individuals. Study observations and caveats: In contrast to clonotypes shared by all four donors, non-shared clonotypes had lower generation probabilities.

Several immunoSEQ plates received, in even portions, the genomic DNA of each subset. Data came from immunoSEQ multiplex PCR; TCRdb stores just in-frame clones and leaves some out. The sample has over a million clones, approximately 76% seen once. This CDR3 spans 15 amino acids. Trimming cost V 4 bases and J 5 bases; bases outside gene matches: 9. Germline V gene lookup returns CDR1 SGHRS and CDR2 YFSETQ. This clone was observed once. Its antigen remains unknown. This sequence originates from a man aged 18 to 35 in good health. The genes are TRBV5-1 and TRBJ2-5; 9 nucleotides match TRBD1. Sequenced material: memory CD4+ T cells sorted from blood. Subset noted: CD45RA-negative fraction. The CDR3 spells CASSTLTGGAETQYF. CDR3 bases: TGCGCCAGCAGCACCCTAACAGGGGGCGCCGAGACCCAGTACTTC.